A selection of T cell receptor beta chains follows, all from one sample in a study of vaccination and CD4 T cells after COVID-19. TCRdb fed the PCR reads into MiXCR, producing one record per CDR3 protein. The sample comprises 15,000 to 20,000 distinct CDR3 sequences, roughly 49% of which are singletons, and approximately 19% rests with the top ten. For these TCRs, the target antigens are not known. The source was CD4+ T cells from blood, cultured in vitro, collected before SARS-CoV-2 vaccination. The receptors originated from a human donor who had recovered from COVID-19. Both conserved end residues are part of each CDR3. The order of the fields is D gene, clone size, J gene, V gene, CDR3 protein, CDR3 DNA. The D gene is left open where the match is weak. Size values are once, few and many counts, or a class for expanded clones, and some rows have none.

>TRBD1|NA|TRBJ2-1|TRBV19
CASSITGTGGKFF
TGTGCCAGTAGTATTACCGGGACAGGGGGCAAGTTCTTC
>NA|NA|TRBJ2-3|TRBV20-1
CSAQRIADTQYF
TGCAGTGCCCAACGGATAGCAGATACGCAGTATTTT
>NA|NA|TRBJ1-5|TRBV28
CASSSGFEGLGNQPQHF
TGTGCCAGCAGTTCCGGGTTCGAGGGATTAGGCAATCAGCCCCAGCATTTT
>TRBD1|few|TRBJ1-6|TRBV12-3/TRBV12-4
CASTQGGQGHSPLHF
TGTGCCAGCACCCAAGGGGGACAGGGGCATTCACCCCTCCACTTT
>NA|NA|TRBJ2-3|TRBV7-2
CASSGRPDTQYF
TGTGCCAGCAGCGGGCGTCCAGATACGCAGTATTTT
>NA|NA|TRBJ2-2|TRBV20-1
CSARDVRRTGELFF
TGCAGTGCTAGAGATGTCAGGCGAACCGGGGAGCTGTTTTTT
>NA|NA|TRBJ1-6|TRBV28
CASSERQASGSPLHF
TGTGCCAGCAGCGAAAGACAGGCCTCGGGTTCACCCCTCCACTTT
>TRBD2|NA|TRBJ2-1|TRBV20-1
CSATGLAAYNEQFF
TGCAGTGCAACCGGACTAGCGGCCTACAATGAGCAGTTCTTC
>NA|NA|TRBJ1-6|TRBV28
CASSPHSGWTPLHF
TGTGCCAGCAGCCCACACTCAGGGTGGACACCCCTCCACTTT
>NA|NA|TRBJ2-3|TRBV11-3
CASSFSGETTDTQYF
TGTGCCAGCAGTTTTTCCGGGGAGACCACAGATACGCAGTATTTT
>TRBD2|NA|TRBJ2-7|TRBV19
CASSMPGRTYEQYF
TGTGCCAGTAGTATGCCCGGGAGGACCTACGAGCAGTACTTC
>NA|few|TRBJ1-2|TRBV7-2
CASSPQQGFGYTF
TGTGCCAGCAGTCCCCAACAGGGCTTCGGCTACACCTTC
>NA|NA|TRBJ1-1|TRBV19
CASRGGKDTEAFF
TGTGCCAGTCGGGGGGGAAAGGACACTGAAGCTTTCTTT
>TRBD2|NA|TRBJ2-7|TRBV5-4
CASSFSGSPGEQYF
TGTGCCAGCAGCTTTAGCGGGAGTCCTGGGGAGCAGTACTTC
>NA|NA|TRBJ1-5|TRBV28
CASSILAVGQPQHF
TGTGCCAGCAGCATACTGGCGGTGGGTCAGCCCCAGCATTTT
>TRBD1|NA|TRBJ2-7|TRBV2
CASSGQGTYEQYF
TGTGCCAGCAGTGGACAGGGCACCTACGAGCAGTACTTC
>TRBD1|NA|TRBJ1-2|TRBV7-6
CASSPTRTGTGDGYTF
TGTGCCAGCAGCCCGACAAGAACCGGGACAGGGGATGGCTACACCTTC
>NA|NA|TRBJ1-5|TRBV7-2
CASSARPPTQGLDQPQHF
TGTGCCAGCAGCGCTAGACCGCCCACCCAGGGGCTAGATCAGCCCCAGCATTTT
>NA|NA|TRBJ1-5|TRBV28
CASSPTVGGGRTNQPQHF
TGTGCCAGCAGCCCCACGGTTGGGGGGGGACGGACCAATCAGCCCCAGCATTTT
>NA|few|TRBJ1-5|TRBV20-1
CSAHTREDSNQPQHF
TGCAGTGCCCACACCAGGGAAGATAGCAATCAGCCCCAGCATTTT
>TRBD2|NA|TRBJ2-1|TRBV28
CASSLWQLAGHHEQFF
TGTGCCAGCAGTTTATGGCAACTAGCGGGCCACCATGAGCAGTTCTTC
>NA|NA|TRBJ1-6|TRBV30
CAWSGGLNSPLHF
TGTGCCTGGAGTGGGGGTCTTAATTCACCCCTCCACTTT
>TRBD1|NA|TRBJ1-1|TRBV5-1
CASSATGTGGGEAFF
TGCGCCAGCAGCGCCACCGGGACAGGGGGTGGTGAAGCTTTCTTT
>NA|NA|TRBJ2-7|TRBV2
CASSEAELSSYEQYF
TGTGCCAGCAGTGAAGCGGAGTTAAGCTCCTACGAGCAGTACTTC
>TRBD2|NA|TRBJ2-1|TRBV7-2
CASSLLGPFGVGGRAGNEQFF
TGTGCCAGCAGCTTACTGGGTCCGTTTGGGGTTGGCGGGAGGGCCGGGAATGAGCAGTTCTTC
>NA|NA|TRBJ1-1|TRBV11-2
CASSAKGWLNTEAFF
TGTGCCAGCAGCGCCAAGGGTTGGTTGAACACTGAAGCTTTCTTT
>TRBD2|once|TRBJ2-2|TRBV7-8
CASSLVSGSNTGELFF
TGTGCCAGCAGCTTAGTGAGCGGGAGCAACACCGGGGAGCTGTTTTTT
>TRBD2|NA|TRBJ2-7|TRBV20-1
CSAIRTSGRKSYEQYF
TGCAGTGCTATACGAACTAGCGGGAGAAAATCCTACGAGCAGTACTTC
>NA|NA|TRBJ2-7|TRBV10-3
CAISGRADTAYEQYF
TGTGCCATCAGTGGTCGTGCGGACACGGCCTACGAGCAGTACTTC
>NA|NA|TRBJ1-1|TRBV18
CASSPQMNTEAFF
TGTGCCAGCTCACCACAGATGAACACTGAAGCTTTCTTT
>TRBD2|NA|TRBJ2-1|TRBV20-1
CSAEGVAGESYNEQFF
TGCAGTGCCGAGGGGGTAGCGGGAGAATCCTACAATGAGCAGTTCTTC
>TRBD1|NA|TRBJ2-7|TRBV7-9
CATNGDSSYEQYF
TGTGCCACAAACGGGGACAGCTCCTACGAGCAGTACTTC
>NA|few|TRBJ1-2|TRBV2
CASRFLDDANYGYTF
TGTGCCAGCAGGTTCTTAGACGACGCGAATTATGGCTACACCTTC
>NA|NA|TRBJ1-6|TRBV7-9
CASSERWGSSPLHF
TGTGCCAGCAGCGAACGTTGGGGCAGTTCACCCCTCCACTTT
>NA|few|TRBJ1-5|TRBV28
CASNRAPGYNQPQHF
TGTGCCAGCAATAGGGCGCCGGGTTACAATCAGCCCCAGCATTTT
>NA|NA|TRBJ1-5|TRBV20-1
CSASSLRGARSNQPQHF
TGCAGTGCTAGTAGCCTTAGGGGGGCGCGAAGCAATCAGCCCCAGCATTTT
>NA|NA|TRBJ1-2|TRBV7-9
CANSSHLYGYTF
TGTGCCAACAGCTCGCATCTCTATGGCTACACCTTC
>TRBD2|large|TRBJ2-5|TRBV10-3
CAISASGRDQETQYF
TGTGCCATCAGCGCTAGCGGGAGGGATCAAGAGACCCAGTACTTC
>TRBD1|NA|TRBJ1-2|TRBV7-6
CASSPMEGAGTYGYTF
TGTGCCAGCAGCCCGATGGAGGGGGCCGGCACTTATGGCTACACCTTC
>NA|NA|TRBJ1-6|TRBV11-3
CASSLGRGRENSPLHF
TGTGCCAGCAGCTTAGGTCGAGGGAGAGAGAATTCACCCCTCCACTTT
>NA|NA|TRBJ1-5|TRBV6-1
CASSRLGPVGNQPQHF
TGTGCCAGCAGCAGGCTGGGACCGGTCGGCAATCAGCCCCAGCATTTT
>TRBD2|NA|TRBJ2-1|TRBV11-1
CASSSLAGGRINEQFF
TGTGCCAGCAGCTCCTTAGCGGGGGGCCGTATCAATGAGCAGTTCTTC
>NA|NA|TRBJ2-3|TRBV19
CASSTYKDTQYF
TGTGCCAGTAGTACATACAAGGATACGCAGTATTTT
>NA|few|TRBJ1-2|TRBV6-1
CASRGPGSNYGYTF
TGTGCCAGCAGGGGCCCGGGTTCTAACTATGGCTACACCTTC
>TRBD2|NA|TRBJ2-3|TRBV2
CASSEGGGPGDTQYF
TGTGCCAGCAGTGAAGGGGGAGGGCCGGGGGATACGCAGTATTTT
>NA|NA|TRBJ1-2|TRBV4-1
CASSQVVGGQGYTF
TGCGCCAGCAGCCAAGTGGTAGGAGGCCAGGGCTACACCTTC
>NA|NA|TRBJ1-5|TRBV6-5
CASSWAGASDQPQHF
TGTGCCAGCAGTTGGGCAGGGGCGTCAGATCAGCCCCAGCATTTT
>TRBD1|few|TRBJ2-5|TRBV28
CASGNRGRTQYF
TGTGCCAGCGGAAACAGGGGGCGGACCCAGTACTTC
>TRBD1|medium-sized|TRBJ2-5|TRBV7-2
CASGTGGETQYF
TGTGCCAGCGGTACAGGGGGCGAGACCCAGTACTTC
>NA|NA|TRBJ1-1|TRBV6-1
CASSPGRAEAFF
TGTGCCAGCAGCCCCGGCAGGGCTGAAGCTTTCTTT
>NA|few|TRBJ2-1|TRBV20-1
CSAARSADEQFF
TGCAGTGCTGCGCGCTCGGCGGATGAGCAGTTCTTC
>NA|NA|TRBJ1-2|TRBV6-1
CASSLTGNYGYTF
TGTGCCAGCAGTCTAACGGGAAACTATGGCTACACCTTC
>TRBD1|NA|TRBJ1-2|TRBV7-9
CASSRGMTGGNYGYTF
TGTGCCAGCAGCCGAGGGATGACAGGGGGCAACTATGGCTACACCTTC
>NA|NA|TRBJ2-1|TRBV24-1
CATRGGNEQFF
TGTGCCACCAGGGGAGGTAATGAGCAGTTCTTC